These 12 T cell receptor beta chains were sequenced from one sample in a study of T cells in Graves' hyperthyroidism and ophthalmopathy. TCR beta CDR3 regions were amplified from RNA. RT-PCR in the first round (using the HTBI primer set) targeted the TCR CDR3. TCRdb passed the multiplex PCR reads through MiXCR, listing each CDR3 protein once. The sample lists 600,000 to 850,000 distinct CDR3 sequences, under 20% seen once, with over 15% in the top ten. Material for sequencing was blood. All receptors derive from a woman in her forties or fifties with Graves' hyperthyroidism that later progressed to Graves' ophthalmopathy.

This clonotype was found a few times. The J gene is TRBJ2-1, the V gene TRBV6-1, with D possibly matching TRBD1 (6 bases). The CDR3 spans 13 residues. The V end lost 5 bases, the J end lost 8 bases, and 13 bases lay between the germline ends. The V gene's germline CDR1 is MNHNS and CDR2 SASEGT. CDR3 amino acids: CASSKRGGDEQFF. CDR3 DNA sequence: TGTGCCAGCAGTAAACGAGGGGGTGATGAGCAGTTCTTC.

This clonotype appeared a few times. The chain has TRBV15 and TRBJ1-2; 8 nucleotides line up with TRBD1. Germline V gene lookup returns CDR1 LNHNV and CDR2 YYDKDF (reference sequence). The CDR3 runs to 15 residues. V shed 9 bases, J shed 2 bases, and the junction held 11 bases outside the gene matches. DNA of the CDR3: TGTGCCACAACGCAGGGGGCCACTTTCAACTATGGCTACACCTTC. Translated: CATTQGATFNYGYTF. The entire variable domain, with the rest obtained from reference TRBV15 and TRBJ1-2, is as follows: DAMVIQNPRYQVTQFGKPVTLSCSQTLNHNVMYWYQQKSSQAPKLLFHYYDKDFNNEADTPDNFQSRRPNTSFCFLDIRSPGLGDTAMYLCATTQGATFNYGYTFGSGTRLTVV.

The chain links TRBV12-3 or TRBV12-4 to TRBJ1-6; TRBD1 is a possible D gene (5 bases). The CDR3 is 15 residues long. V was cut by 3 bases and J by 8 bases, with 14 bases left in between. CDR3 amino acids: CASSLGGYIDSPLHF. The DNA for the CDR3 is TGTGCCAGCAGTTTGGGGGGGTATATTGATTCACCCCTCCACTTT.

This chain connects TRBV12-3 or TRBV12-4 to TRBJ2-1, with TRBD2 matching 10 bases. The CDR3 is 16 amino acids. Unmatched junction bases numbered 5, after V lost 4 bases and J lost 2 bases. The CDR3 is CASSWSGGAPYNEQFF. Written as DNA, the CDR3 is TGTGCCAGCAGTTGGAGCGGGGGGGCCCCCTACAATGAGCAGTTCTTC.

This clonotype was seen a handful of times. The CDR3 sequence is CASIEWAGRSNEQFF. In DNA form, the CDR3 reads TGTGCCAGCATAGAGTGGGCAGGAAGGTCCAATGAGCAGTTCTTC. The chain has TRBV6-1 and TRBJ2-1; no clear D gene. Trimming stripped 7 bases from V and 6 bases from J, with 19 bases between. The CDR3 consists of 15 residues. CDR1 and CDR2 from the germline V gene are MNHNS and SASEGT.

The chain is built from TRBV20-1 and TRBJ2-7; TRBD1 aligns across 9 bases. CDR1 is DFQATT and CDR2 is SNEGSKA in the germline V gene (reference sequence). V lost 6 bases and J lost 2; bases outside the gene matches: 8. The CDR3 loop spans 14 amino acids. As DNA, the CDR3 is TGCAGTGCGATACCGGGACAGGGAGCCTACGAGCAGTACTTC. Protein sequence: CSAIPGQGAYEQYF.

This chain links TRBV3-1 with TRBJ2-2; D is perhaps TRBD2 (6 bases). Germline assignment: CDR1 LGHDT and CDR2 YNNKEL (reference sequence). The V and J ends lost 4 bases and 0 bases respectively, with 18 bases between them. This CDR3 has 18 amino acids. The chain's CDR3 is CASSPRGADSANTGELFF. The CDR3 DNA follows: TGTGCCAGCAGCCCCCGCGGGGCCGACTCGGCGAACACCGGGGAGCTGTTTTTT.

The table lists this clonotype with many counts. This chain's CDR3 is CATSTPGQGTDNEQFF. DNA of the CDR3: TGTGCCACCAGCACACCGGGACAGGGGACGGACAATGAGCAGTTCTTC. The chain has TRBV15 and TRBJ2-1; 10 bases fit TRBD1. The trim removed 4 bases at V and 5 bases at J, leaving 8 bases unmatched. The CDR3 length is 16 residues. CDR1 and CDR2 (germline): LNHNV, YYDKDF (reference sequence).

In its sample, this clonotype was seen a few times. This chain joins TRBV20-1 and TRBJ2-2; possible D gene TRBD2, 7 bases. Germline CDR1 is DFQATT and CDR2 is SNEGSKA (reference sequence). The ends were cut back, 3 bases at V and 0 bases at J, with 11 bases in the middle. The CDR3 has 15 amino acids. CDR3 amino acids: CSARTGGSNTGELFF. The CDR3 DNA follows: TGCAGTGCTAGGACGGGGGGCTCGAACACCGGGGAGCTGTTTTTT.

Only a few counts were recorded for this clonotype. V and J are TRBV7-9 and TRBJ2-1, with a possible D match to TRBD2 (5 bases). V lost 5 bases and J lost 8, with 16 bases in between. The CDR3 contains 14 residues. Germline V gives CDR1 SEHNR, CDR2 FQNEAQ (reference sequence). The CDR3 reads CASSPVASLYEQFF. The CDR3 coding sequence is TGTGCCAGCAGCCCCGTGGCTAGCCTCTATGAGCAGTTCTTC. The full variable domain, rest sourced from reference TRBV7-9 and TRBJ2-1, is DTGVSQNPRHKITKRGQNVTFRCDPISEHNRLYWYRQTLGQGPEFLTYFQNEAQLEKSRLLSDRFSAERPKGSFSTLEIQRTEQGDSAMYLCASSPVASLYEQFFGPGTRLTVL.

This chain joins TRBV20-1 and TRBJ1-1; D remains ambiguous. V lost 5 bases, J lost 0 bases, and 10 bases lay in between. CDR1 and CDR2 from the germline V gene are DFQATT and SNEGSKA (reference sequence). The CDR3 runs to 13 residues. The CDR3 nucleotides read TGCAGTGCTTTCCGAGGCTTGAACACTGAAGCTTTCTTT. This sequence encodes CSAFRGLNTEAFF.

This clonotype showed up many times. The chain has TRBV5-1 and TRBJ2-1; weak D call: TRBD1 (5 bases). V gave up 2 bases and J gave up 7 bases, with 10 bases separating them. The germline CDR1 and CDR2 sequences are SGHRS and YFSETQ. CDR3 length: 13 amino acids. This CDR3 reads CASSFGQGNEQFF. The CDR3 nucleotides are TGCGCCAGCAGCTTCGGTCAGGGTAATGAGCAGTTCTTC.